This T cell receptor beta chain appears in the sequencing data of a study of blood T cells in healthy people across ages. The CDR3 covers 15 residues. Looked up from germline, CDR1 is LGHDT and CDR2 is YNNKEL (reference sequence). Trimming removed 0 bases from V and 0 bases from J, with 6 bases in between. Primers used in a second PCR of about 6 to 11 cycles were a sample-barcoded 5' primer and a J-beta primer mix. Each single sample gave us at least 2.5 million CDR3-containing paired-end reads. From the 5' RACE reads, TCRdb called clonotypes with MiXCR, one entry per CDR3 protein. This table holds 1.5 million to 2 million distinct CDR3 sequences, 28% found once. Study-level results: PBMCs went unsorted, and a conclusive naive versus antigen-experienced comparison was therefore prevented. With naive T cell percentage, TCR beta diversity showed a strong correlation. Because donor CMV status was unknown, expanded clonotype changes were possibly confounded.

Remarks on this clonotype: Its antigen is unknown.

The chain recombines TRBV3-1 with TRBJ1-3; D call uncertain. This sequence originates from a woman in her 30s in good health. The material sequenced was blood. The CDR3: CASSQDIRSGNTIYF. The CDR3 nucleotides are TGTGCCAGCAGCCAAGACATTCGCTCTGGAAACACCATATATTTT.